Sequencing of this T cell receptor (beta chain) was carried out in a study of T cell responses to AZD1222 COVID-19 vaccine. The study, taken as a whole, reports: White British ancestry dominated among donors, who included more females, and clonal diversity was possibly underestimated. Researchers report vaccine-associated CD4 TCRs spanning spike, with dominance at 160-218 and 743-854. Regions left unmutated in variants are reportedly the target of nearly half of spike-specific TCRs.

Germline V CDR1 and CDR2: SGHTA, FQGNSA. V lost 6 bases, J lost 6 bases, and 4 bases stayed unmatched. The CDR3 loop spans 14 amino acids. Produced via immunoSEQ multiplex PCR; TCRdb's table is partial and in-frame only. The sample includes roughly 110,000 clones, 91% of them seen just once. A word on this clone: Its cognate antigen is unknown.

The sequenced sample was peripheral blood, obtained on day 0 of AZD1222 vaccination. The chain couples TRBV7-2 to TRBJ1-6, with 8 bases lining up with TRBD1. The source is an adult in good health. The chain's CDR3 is CASRSTGGNSPLHF. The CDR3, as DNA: TGTGCCAGCAGGAGTACAGGGGGTAATTCACCCCTCCACTTT.